A single T cell receptor beta chain is shown here with its context. FACS enriched CD8+ TEMRA cells, while bulk CD8+ and CD4+ were negatively isolated. With random hexamers, reverse transcription was performed on roughly 0.45 to 1 ug of RNA. Multiplex immunoSEQ PCR targeted 54 Vbeta and 13 Jbeta TCR beta segments. TCRdb processed the immunoSEQ multiplex PCR reads anew with MiXCR; each CDR3 protein has one entry. Counted here are 240,000 or so distinct CDR3 sequences, less than 96% occurring once; the ten biggest clones make up approximately 0.094%. This entry is derived from a study of CD8 T cells in Susac syndrome. This receptor was taken from a human donor with Susac syndrome. Material: CD4+ T cells from PBMCs.

CDR3 amino acids: CSGGVGGEQYF. The CDR3 nucleotides are TGCAGCGGGGGGGTAGGGGGCGAGCAGTACTTC. The chain combines TRBV20-1 with TRBJ2-7; the match to TRBD2 covers 8 bases. The CDR3 is made up of 11 amino acids. Germline CDR1 reads DFQATT; CDR2 reads SNEGSKA (reference sequence).